This T cell receptor beta chain comes out of a study of blood T cell repertoires in COVID-19. Study overall: Sites in the United States, Italy and Spain provided acute and convalescent COVID-19 samples. T cells, B-cell-depleted T cells, or PBMCs provided the cDNA or gDNA that served as material.

CDR1 is MNHEY and CDR2 is SMNVEV in the germline V gene (reference sequence). V shed 0 bases and J 10 bases; nucleotides not matched to a gene: 5. The CDR3 extends over 16 amino acids. In the original processing: Nucleated cell counts were estimated from reference gene primer amplification. Sequenced by immunoSEQ multiplex PCR; TCRdb stores in-frame clones only, minus some. D and trimming come from the DNA, and the V and J calls and clone size come from that table. The table lists 250,000 to 350,000 clones, around 90% of them singletons. The chain employs TRBV27 and TRBJ1-6; 11 bases line up with TRBD1. Source material: peripheral blood. The sequence was collected from a woman aged 40 to 50 who had recovered from COVID-19. CDR3 loop: CASSLSGQGVGSPLHF. For the CDR3, the DNA is TGTGCCAGCAGTTTATCGGGACAGGGGGTGGGATCACCCCTCCACTTT.